Each of the 32 T cell receptor beta chains below was sequenced from the same sample in a study of T cell responses to AZD1222 COVID-19 vaccine. This table comes from immunoSEQ multiplex PCR, and its TCRdb copy is limited to in-frame clones, with some not included. The profile shows 140,000 to 150,000 clones, approximately 88% of them singletons. Here the sequenced sample was peripheral blood, taken on day 0 of AZD1222 vaccination. The source of these receptors is an adult in good health.

V and J are TRBV4-1 and TRBJ2-1; 8 bases align to TRBD2. Looked up from germline, CDR1 is MGHRA and CDR2 is YSYEKL. Germline trimming cut 0 bases from V and 5 bases from J; bases unmatched to any gene: 15. The CDR3 is 19 amino acids. This CDR3 is CASSQEGRGGPYQNNEQFF. The CDR3 region has the DNA TGCGCCAGCAGCCAAGAAGGTCGGGGGGGCCCTTATCAGAACAATGAGCAGTTCTTC.

The V gene is TRBV19, the J gene TRBJ2-2, with TRBD1 matching 8 bases. The CDR3 extends over 14 amino acids. V gave up 2 bases and J gave up 5 bases; unmatched junction bases: 1. CDR1 is LNHDA, CDR2 SQIVND, per germline (reference sequence). The CDR3 coding sequence is TGTGCCAGTAGTATACAGGGGGCGACCGGGGAGCTGTTTTTT. Translation: CASSIQGATGELFF.

The V gene is TRBV12-5, the J gene TRBJ1-5, with a possible D match to TRBD1 (6 bases). The CDR3 runs to 12 residues. The V gene's germline CDR1 is LGHNT and CDR2 FRNRAP. V was pared by 10 bases and J by 7 bases, with 14 bases between. In DNA form, the CDR3 reads TGTGCTACCACCGGGGGCTGGCAGCCCCAGCATTTT. Translating it yields CATTGGWQPQHF.

This chain connects TRBV19 to TRBJ2-3; 9 bases are shared with TRBD1. Germline-derived CDR1 and CDR2 are LNHDA and SQIVND (reference sequence). This CDR3 is 17 amino acids long. V dropped 4 bases and J dropped 2; count of bases not matched to a gene: 10. CDR3 sequence: CASSTSSRTGVTDTQYF. The CDR3 region has the DNA TGTGCCAGTAGTACCTCATCCCGGACAGGGGTCACAGATACGCAGTATTTT.

This chain connects TRBV7-9 to TRBJ1-5, with D maybe TRBD1 (6 bases). This CDR3 is 14 amino acids long. The V and J ends lost 3 bases and 8 bases respectively, with 14 bases between them. From germline, CDR1 is SEHNR and CDR2 FQNEAQ (reference sequence). CDR3 protein: CASSFSGGREPQHF. CDR3 DNA: TGTGCCAGCAGCTTCTCGGGGGGGCGTGAGCCCCAGCATTTT. The full variable domain, with the rest looked up from reference TRBV7-9 and TRBJ1-5, is DTGVSQNPRHKITKRGQNVTFRCDPISEHNRLYWYRQTLGQGPEFLTYFQNEAQLEKSRLLSDRFSAERPKGSFSTLEIQRTEQGDSAMYLCASSFSGGREPQHFGDGTRLSIL.

The chain has TRBV29-1 and TRBJ2-7; 9 nucleotides align to TRBD1. Trimming cost V 5 bases and J 4 bases; bases outside gene matches: 9. CDR3 length equals 14 residues. CDR1 SQVTM and CDR2 ANQGSEA come from the germline V gene. CDR3 DNA: TGCAGCGTTAATCAGGACAGGGGAATTTACGAGCAGTACTTC. Protein product: CSVNQDRGIYEQYF.

V gene TRBV6-5 combines with J gene TRBJ1-4, with D hard to call. The V gene's germline CDR1 is MNHEY and CDR2 SVGAGI. Trimming took off 7 bases at V and 7 bases at J, with 16 bases between the two ends. This CDR3 comprises 14 residues. The CDR3 is CASTSREFPEKLFF. In DNA, the CDR3 is TGTGCCAGCACCTCGAGGGAGTTTCCTGAAAAACTGTTTTTT.

CDR3 sequence (DNA): TGTGCCAGCAGCCCCCGCCCCACTCAGGGTTCCCTCCACTTT. Its translation: CASSPRPTQGSLHF. The chain combines TRBV9 with TRBJ1-6; weak D call: TRBD1 (5 bases). There are 14 residues in the CDR3. Trimming pared 4 bases from V and 14 bases from J, leaving 19 bases between. Germline V lookup: CDR1 SGDLS, CDR2 YYNGEE.

The V and J genes are TRBV6-2 or TRBV6-3 and TRBJ1-1; D is perhaps TRBD1 (5 bases). Trimming shortened V by 6 bases and J by 0 bases, and 20 bases separated the two germline ends. Germline V gives CDR1 MNHEY, CDR2 SVGEGT. This CDR3 comprises 17 residues. CDR3 sequence: CASSPDSRFQLNTEAFF. CDR3 DNA: TGTGCCAGCAGCCCTGACAGTAGGTTCCAGCTGAACACTGAAGCTTTCTTT.

The rearrangement uses TRBV5-5 and TRBJ1-1, with D unresolved. Germline CDR1 reads SGHKS; CDR2 reads YYEKEE (reference sequence). The CDR3 runs to 15 residues. Between the trimmed V and J ends, which lost 2 bases and 0 bases, there was a span of 11 bases. The CDR3 DNA reads TGTGCCAGCAGCTTTGTTCGCGGTTTGAACACTGAAGCTTTCTTT. This translates into CASSFVRGLNTEAFF. The full variable domain, its missing parts supplied by reference TRBV5-5 and TRBJ1-1, is DAGVTQSPTHLIKTRGQQVTLRCSPISGHKSVSWYQQVLGQGPQFIFQYYEKEERGRGNFPDRFSARQFPNYSSELNVNALLLGDSALYLCASSFVRGLNTEAFFGQGTRLTVV.

The table lists this clone with a few counts. The CDR3 spells CASSEADGQGNYGYTF. The CDR3 DNA sequence: TGTGCCAGCAGTGAAGCGGATGGACAGGGTAACTATGGCTACACCTTC. The chain combines TRBV6-1 with TRBJ1-2, with 8 bases fitting TRBD1. The CDR3 is 16 residues long. Trimming took 0 bases from V and 1 from J; bases not matched to a gene: 4. In germline, CDR1 is MNHNS, CDR2 SASEGT.

This clone was observed a single time. The V gene is TRBV5-1, the J gene TRBJ1-2; D is perhaps TRBD1 (6 bases). V gave up 3 bases and J gave up 4 bases, with 19 bases separating them. CDR1 and CDR2 (germline): SGHRS, YFSETQ. The CDR3 totals 16 residues. CDR3 nucleotide sequence: TGCGCCAGCAGCTCCGAGATGCAGGGGACGGGCTATGGCTACACCTTC. It yields the protein CASSSEMQGTGYGYTF.

This chain joins TRBV10-3 and TRBJ1-5, with 8 bases matching TRBD1. CDR3 size: 15 residues. Per germline, CDR1 ENHRY and CDR2 SYGVKD. The trim removed 0 bases at V and 10 bases at J, leaving 8 bases unmatched. The CDR3 here is CAISESNDRGSPQHF. The CDR3 DNA reads as TGTGCCATCAGTGAGTCGAATGACAGGGGTTCTCCCCAGCATTTT.

This chain joins TRBV5-1 and TRBJ1-2; no firm D call. Germline V gene lookup returns CDR1 SGHRS and CDR2 YFSETQ. Trimming removed 3 bases at V and 2 bases at J, with 11 bases between. The CDR3 has 14 residues. For the CDR3, the DNA is TGCGCCAGCAGCTCCGCGAACGGGAACTATGGCTACACCTTC. Amino acid sequence: CASSSANGNYGYTF.

For the CDR3, the DNA is TGCACCAGCTGTCTAGCGGGGGGCAATGAGCAGTTCTTC. Translated: CTSCLAGGNEQFF. The rearrangement links TRBV1 to TRBJ2-1; the table's D call, TRBD2, has no DNA check behind it. TRBV1 is shown as a pseudogene. This CDR3 region has 13 residues.

This CDR3 reads CASSHPPLAGTDTQYF. Here the CDR3 DNA reads TGTGCCAGCAGCCACCCTCCTCTAGCGGGCACAGATACGCAGTATTTT. The genes are TRBV7-2 and TRBJ2-3; 7 bases fit TRBD2. V dropped 5 bases and J dropped 1; count of bases not matched to a gene: 9. The germline V gene encodes CDR1 SGHTA and CDR2 FQGNSA. CDR3 size: 16 residues.

This CDR3 is CASSARDDTPLHF. In DNA form, the CDR3 reads TGTGCCAGCAGCGCCCGGGACGATACACCCCTCCACTTT. The V and J genes are TRBV9 and TRBJ1-6; possible D gene TRBD1, 5 bases. With 3 bases removed from V and 11 bases from J, the gap between germline ends came to 12 bases. Germline loops: CDR1 SGDLS, CDR2 YYNGEE. The CDR3 has 13 amino acids.

The V and J genes are TRBV19 and TRBJ1-4; D remains ambiguous. Deletions cut 4 bases from V and 12 bases from J, with 18 bases between. The CDR3 covers 14 residues. Germline loops: CDR1 LNHDA, CDR2 SQIVND (reference sequence). CDR3 sequence reads: CASSRAPGGEELFF. CDR3 bases: TGTGCCAGTAGTAGGGCTCCCGGTGGGGAAGAACTGTTTTTT.

CDR3 residues: CASSGTGETYEQYF. The CDR3, as DNA: TGTGCCAGTAGCGGGACAGGCGAGACCTACGAGCAGTACTTC. The V and J genes are TRBV19 and TRBJ2-7, with 8 bases fitting TRBD1. This CDR3 comprises 14 residues. V shed 6 bases and J 2 bases; nucleotides not matched to a gene: 6. CDR1 is LNHDA and CDR2 is SQIVND in the germline V gene (reference sequence). Variable domain in full (rest from reference TRBV19 and TRBJ2-7): DGGITQSPKYLFRKEGQNVTLSCEQNLNHDAMYWYRQDPGQGLRLIYYSQIVNDFQKGDIAEGYSVSREKKESFPLTVTSAQKNPTAFYLCASSGTGETYEQYFGPGTRLTVT.

This clone was picked up one time. This chain connects TRBV4-1 to TRBJ2-7; D is perhaps TRBD1 or TRBD2 (5 bases each). V lost 6 bases to trimming and J lost 2 bases, with 17 bases between them. The germline gives CDR1 MGHRA, CDR2 YSYEKL. CDR3 length: 15 amino acids. CDR3: CASSQATAVTYEQYF. Written as DNA, the CDR3 is TGCGCCAGCAGTCAGGCGACAGCGGTCACCTACGAGCAGTACTTC.

The chain combines TRBV7-2 with TRBJ2-2, with 8 positions matching TRBD1. CDR1 and CDR2 from the germline V gene are SGHTA and FQGNSA. Trimming took 5 bases from V and 7 from J; bases not matched to a gene: 6. This CDR3 is 14 amino acids long. CDR3 sequence (DNA): TGTGCCAGCAGCACGAGACAGGGGATCGGGGAGCTGTTTTTT. Its protein is CASSTRQGIGELFF.

A single count supports this clone. The genes are TRBV15 and TRBJ1-2, with TRBD1 as a possible D gene (5 bases). This CDR3 has 13 amino acids. The ends were cut back, 4 bases at V and 10 bases at J, with 16 bases in the middle. Germline V lookup: CDR1 LNHNV, CDR2 YYDKDF (reference sequence). The CDR3 coding sequence is TGTGCCACCAGCATACAGGTAGGCCGTCCCTACACCTTC. Translated, it gives CATSIQVGRPYTF.

The V gene is TRBV2, the J gene TRBJ2-4; TRBD1 might be the D (7 bases). The germline V gene encodes CDR1 SNHLY and CDR2 FYNNEI. This CDR3 comprises 15 residues. V shed 0 bases and J shed 3 bases, with 9 bases lying between them. Written as DNA, the CDR3 is TGTGCCAGCAGTGAAGCGCAGGGGGGCAAAAACATTCAGTACTTC. It encodes CASSEAQGGKNIQYF.

V and J are TRBV3-1 (or the pseudogene TRBV3-2) and TRBJ1-4; TRBD1 might be the D (5 bases). Deletions cut 5 bases from V and 7 bases from J, with 14 bases between. Germline assignment: CDR1 LGHDT and CDR2 YNNKEL (reference sequence). The CDR3 loop spans 14 amino acids. Written as DNA, the CDR3 is TGTGCCAGCAGCTCTCAGGGTCAGGGTGAAAAACTGTTTTTT. Residues: CASSSQGQGEKLFF.

In this sample, this clone turned up once. V gene TRBV4-3 combines with J gene TRBJ2-7; D might be TRBD2 (6 bases). Deletions cut 0 bases from V and 4 bases from J, with 16 bases between. Germline CDR1 reads LGHNA; CDR2 reads YSLEER. This CDR3 has 16 amino acids. The CDR3 is CASSQESPRGQYEQYF. The CDR3 nucleotides are TGCGCCAGCAGCCAAGAGTCCCCGCGGGGTCAGTACGAGCAGTACTTC.

The chain recombines TRBV5-1 with TRBJ1-4; D unclear. This CDR3 comprises 14 residues. Trimming stripped 3 bases from V and 7 bases from J, with 13 bases between. Germline V gene lookup returns CDR1 SGHRS and CDR2 YFSETQ. The CDR3 nucleotides are TGCGCCAGCAGCTCTGAGGATGGCGGTGAAAAACTGTTTTTT. Translation gives CASSSEDGGEKLFF. The variable domain in full, completed from reference TRBV5-1 and TRBJ1-4, reads KAGVTQTPRYLIKTRGQQVTLSCSPISGHRSVSWYQQTPGQGLQFLFEYFSETQRNKGNFPGRFSGRQFSNSRSEMNVSTLELGDSALYLCASSSEDGGEKLFFGSGTQLSVL.

CDR3 sequence reads: CASSQEIGPDEQFF. CDR3 nucleotides: TGTGCCAGCAGCCAAGAAATCGGGCCCGATGAGCAGTTCTTC. The genes are TRBV3-1 (or the pseudogene TRBV3-2) and TRBJ2-1; D is uncertain. Germline assignment: CDR1 LGHDT and CDR2 YNNKEL (reference sequence). There are 14 residues in the CDR3. Trimming left V 0 bases short and J 8 bases short, with 11 bases between.

DNA of the CDR3: TGTGCCAGCAGCTTGGTAACGGAGAACACTGAAGCTTTCTTT. Amino acids: CASSLVTENTEAFF. The V call is TRBV5-5, the J call TRBJ1-1; D ambiguous. The V end lost 0 bases, the J end lost 1 base, and 7 bases lay between the germline ends. The CDR3 is 14 amino acids. CDR1 SGHKS and CDR2 YYEKEE come from the germline V gene (reference sequence).

This chain links TRBV10-2 with TRBJ1-2, with a weak D call TRBD1 (5 bases). CDR3 size: 15 residues. V lost 0 bases and J 3 bases, leaving 11 bases between the germline ends. Germline values: CDR1 WSHSY, CDR2 SAAADI. The DNA for the CDR3 is TGCGCCAGCAGTGAGTCGACTCCGGGGGACTATGGCTACACCTTC. Translation gives CASSESTPGDYGYTF.

With respect to this clone: In the same sample, other DNA sequences code for this CDR3. This chain uses TRBV11-2 with TRBJ2-1, with D unclear. Trimming took off 1 base at V and 3 bases at J, with 4 bases between the two ends. The CDR3 length is 13 residues. In germline, CDR1 is SGHAT, CDR2 FQNNGV. The CDR3 reads CASSLGGYNEQFF. In DNA, the CDR3 is TGTGCCAGCAGCTTAGGAGGCTACAATGAGCAGTTCTTC. The full variable domain, completed using reference TRBV11-2 and TRBJ2-1, is EAGVAQSPRYKIIEKRQSVAFWCNPISGHATLYWYQQILGQGPKLLIQFQNNGVVDDSQLPKDRFSAERLKGVDSTLKIQPAKLEDSAVYLCASSLGGYNEQFFGPGTRLTVL.

J is TRBJ2-7 and V is TRBV5-1; the D gene is possibly TRBD2 (6 bases). The germline V and J ends were trimmed by 1 base and 2 bases, with 13 bases remaining between them. The germline V gene has CDR1 SGHRS and CDR2 YFSETQ. The CDR3 sequence is 15 residues long. The CDR3 bases are TGCGCCAGCAGCTTGTTGCCCGGGAGCACCTACGAGCAGTACTTC. Protein product: CASSLLPGSTYEQYF.

The CDR3 DNA is TGTGCCAGCAGTTACTCGAATGAAAAACTGTTTTTT. The encoded protein is CASSYSNEKLFF. This rearrangement joins TRBV6-5 to TRBJ1-4; D remains unclear. Germline assignment: CDR1 MNHEY and CDR2 SVGAGI. V shed 0 bases and J shed 5 bases, with 1 base lying between them. The CDR3 extends over 12 amino acids.